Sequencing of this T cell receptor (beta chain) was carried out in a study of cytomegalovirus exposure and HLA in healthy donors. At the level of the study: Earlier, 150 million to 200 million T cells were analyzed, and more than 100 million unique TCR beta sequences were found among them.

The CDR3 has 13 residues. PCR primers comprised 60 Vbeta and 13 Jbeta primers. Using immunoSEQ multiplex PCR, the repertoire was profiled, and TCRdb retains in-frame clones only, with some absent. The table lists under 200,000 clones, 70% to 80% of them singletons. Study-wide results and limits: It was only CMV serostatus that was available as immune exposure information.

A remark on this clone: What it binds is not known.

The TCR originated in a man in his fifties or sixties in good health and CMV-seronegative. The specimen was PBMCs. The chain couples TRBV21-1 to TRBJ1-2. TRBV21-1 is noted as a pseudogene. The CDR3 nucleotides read TGTGCCCGCGGGGGTGGACCTGGCTATGGCTACACCTTC. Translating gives CARGGGPGYGYTF.